The 18 T cell receptor beta chains below were found in one sample sequenced in a study. TCRdb re-called the RT-PCR reads with MiXCR, one entry per CDR3 protein. Altogether 550,000 to 750,000 distinct CDR3 sequences are present, 14% being singletons, with the ten largest covering about 3.6%. Sequenced material: memory CD4+ T cells from blood. The receptor source for this set is a female donor in good health, serving as a healthy control.

The chain links TRBV7-9 to TRBJ2-5; the D gene is possibly TRBD2 (6 bases). V was pared by 5 bases and J by 5 bases, with 18 bases between. The CDR3 has 15 residues. CDR1 SEHNR and CDR2 FQNEAQ come from the germline V gene (reference sequence). This CDR3 is CASSDRGGDFETQYF. The CDR3 region has the DNA TGTGCCAGCAGCGACCGGGGCGGGGACTTTGAGACCCAGTACTTC.

This clonotype was seen repeatedly, ten times or more. The chain couples TRBV20-1 to TRBJ2-5; a weak D match, TRBD2 (5 bases). This CDR3 comprises 11 residues. The germline gives CDR1 DFQATT, CDR2 SNEGSKA (reference sequence). V was trimmed by 3 bases and J by 5 bases, leaving 7 bases between them. The CDR3 reads CSARRAETQYF. The CDR3 nucleotides read TGCAGTGCTAGGCGGGCGGAGACCCAGTACTTC.

This clonotype was seen at least ten times. This chain links TRBV10-3 with TRBJ1-5; D gene uncertain. This CDR3 has 13 amino acids. Trimming removed 4 bases at V and 5 bases at J, with 9 bases between. Germline V CDR1 and CDR2: ENHRY, SYGVKD. CDR3 amino acids: CAISGTVDQPQHF. The CDR3 DNA follows: TGTGCCATCAGTGGGACGGTTGATCAGCCCCAGCATTTT.

V is TRBV27 and J is TRBJ2-2, with D perhaps TRBD1 (7 bases). V lost 0 bases and J lost 6, with 14 bases in between. In germline, CDR1 is MNHEY, CDR2 SMNVEV (reference sequence). The CDR3 is 16 amino acids. The CDR3 bases are TGTGCCAGCAGTTTATCTGGAGGGGGCAAGTCCGGGGAGCTGTTTTTT. This codes for CASSLSGGGKSGELFF.

The rearrangement links TRBV5-1 to TRBJ2-1; 7 bases are shared with TRBD2. CDR3 length: 16 amino acids. Germline lookup yields CDR1 SGHRS and CDR2 YFSETQ. The V segment lost 3 bases and the J segment 9 bases; nucleotides outside the gene matches: 15. DNA of the CDR3: TGCGCCAGCAGCTCTACAGGCGGGAGCGTGGGTATTGAGCAGTTCTTC. Protein: CASSSTGGSVGIEQFF.

This clonotype was counted ten times or more. J is TRBJ2-1 and V is TRBV10-3; 8 bases line up with TRBD1. The V gene end was trimmed by 4 bases and the J gene end by 6 bases; junction bases not matched to a gene: 5. Germline V gene lookup returns CDR1 ENHRY and CDR2 SYGVKD. The CDR3 sequence is 14 residues long. The CDR3 loop is CAISAGQGANEQFF. CDR3 sequence (DNA): TGTGCCATCAGTGCGGGGCAGGGGGCCAATGAGCAGTTCTTC.

This clonotype was counted a few times. The chain couples TRBV6-2 or TRBV6-3 to TRBJ1-5, with 11 nucleotides matching TRBD1. From germline, CDR1 is MNHEY and CDR2 SVGEGT. Trimming took 1 base from V and 7 from J; bases not matched to a gene: 6. The length of the CDR3 is 16 residues. The CDR3 DNA is TGTGCCAGCAGTTACTTCAGGACAGGGGGCGGGCAGCCCCAGCATTTT. Its protein is CASSYFRTGGGQPQHF.

In this sample, this clonotype turned up a few times. This chain connects TRBV7-8 to TRBJ1-5; D gene ambiguous. In germline, CDR1 is SGHVS, CDR2 FQNEAQ. The V gene lost 1 base and the J gene lost 3 bases, with 16 bases spanning the gap. The CDR3 is 17 residues long. CDR3 coding DNA: TGTGCCAGCAGCTTAGTTGGTTGGCAGGCCTCCAATCAGCCCCAGCATTTT. It translates to CASSLVGWQASNQPQHF.

CDR3 sequence (DNA): TGTGCCAGCTCACGACAGGCGGGCACTGAAGCTTTCTTT. It encodes CASSRQAGTEAFF. The chain has TRBV18 and TRBJ1-1; tentative D call: TRBD1 (6 bases). This CDR3 has 13 residues. Germline CDR1 is KGHSH and CDR2 is LQKENI. Trimming left V 4 bases short and J 4 bases short, with 10 bases between.

This clonotype has at least ten counts. The V call is TRBV6-6, the J call TRBJ2-1; a possible D gene is TRBD1 (5 bases). This CDR3 has 13 residues. V lost 10 bases and J 4 bases, leaving 14 bases between the germline ends. Germline CDR1 is MNHNY and CDR2 is SVGAGI (reference sequence). CDR3 protein: CATYQGAYNEQFF. CDR3 nucleotides: TGTGCCACCTACCAAGGGGCGTACAATGAGCAGTTCTTC.

The chain uses TRBV7-3 and TRBJ2-1; 8 positions agree with TRBD2. After removal of 3 bases from V and 2 bases from J, the junction contained 6 bases not matched to a gene. CDR1 is SGHTA, CDR2 FQGTGA, per germline. The CDR3 totals 16 residues. CDR3 region: CASSFGTRSTYNEQFF. The CDR3 region has the DNA TGTGCCAGCAGCTTCGGGACTAGGAGTACCTACAATGAGCAGTTCTTC.

This clonotype was counted between two and nine times. The J gene is TRBJ1-3, the V gene TRBV5-5; D call uncertain. V gave up 0 bases and J gave up 2 bases, with 15 bases separating them. The germline CDR1 and CDR2 sequences are SGHKS and YYEKEE (reference sequence). The CDR3 spans 17 residues. This chain's CDR3 is CASSLEMTDITGNTIYF. CDR3 sequence (DNA): TGTGCCAGCAGCTTGGAGATGACGGATATCACTGGAAACACCATATATTTT.

The chain uses TRBV27 and TRBJ2-2; D remains unclear. V was clipped by 5 bases and J by 3 bases, with 10 bases between them. The CDR3 covers 14 residues. The germline V gene encodes CDR1 MNHEY and CDR2 SMNVEV (reference sequence). The CDR3 loop reads CASSPNWDTGELFF. DNA for the CDR3: TGTGCCAGCAGTCCGAACTGGGACACCGGGGAGCTGTTTTTT.

The chain employs TRBV4-3 and TRBJ2-1; perhaps TRBD2 as D (5 bases). The CDR3 consists of 18 residues. From germline, CDR1 is LGHNA and CDR2 YSLEER. V was clipped by 0 bases and J by 5 bases, with 20 bases between them. Here the CDR3 reads CASSQDLSPSGGNNEQFF. CDR3 DNA sequence: TGCGCCAGCAGCCAAGATTTAAGTCCGAGTGGAGGAAACAATGAGCAGTTCTTC.

This clonotype came up many times. V is TRBV12-3 or TRBV12-4 and J is TRBJ2-5; 8 bases line up with TRBD2. V was clipped by 2 bases and J by 5 bases; unmatched bases: 10. The CDR3 covers 16 residues. CDR3 loop: CASSLRSGSFGETQYF. Written as DNA, the CDR3 is TGTGCCAGCAGTTTAAGAAGCGGGAGCTTTGGGGAGACCCAGTACTTC.

The chain recombines TRBV18 with TRBJ2-7; possibly TRBD1 for D (6 bases). Deletions cut 3 bases from V and 3 bases from J, with 12 bases between. The CDR3 length is 14 residues. CDR1 is KGHSH, CDR2 LQKENI, per germline. In DNA form, the CDR3 reads TGTGCCAGCTCACCGGGGGCAGTTAACTACGAGCAGTACTTC. Protein product: CASSPGAVNYEQYF.

This clonotype was picked up a small number of times. The V and J genes are TRBV6-2 or TRBV6-3 and TRBJ2-5; a weak D match, TRBD2 (5 bases). Deletions cut 6 bases from V and 2 bases from J, with 13 bases between. This CDR3 comprises 14 residues. Germline V lookup: CDR1 MNHEY, CDR2 SVGEGT. CDR3 loop: CASSARGYQETQYF. CDR3 nucleotides: TGTGCCAGCAGCGCCCGGGGTTATCAAGAGACCCAGTACTTC.

The DNA for the CDR3 is TGTGCCAGCAGCTTAGACCCTAGCGGACACAATGAGCAGTTCTTC. Amino acid sequence: CASSLDPSGHNEQFF. The chain employs TRBV7-2 and TRBJ2-1; 7 nucleotides match TRBD2. The CDR3 runs to 15 residues. Trimming took 1 base from V and 5 from J; bases not matched to a gene: 5. Germline V lookup: CDR1 SGHTA, CDR2 FQGNSA.